One and the same sample provided the 32 T cell receptor beta chains below, sequenced in a study of CD8+ T cells in alopecia areata. It was cDNA, reverse transcribed from extracted RNA, that served as the sequencing template. Produced via immunoSEQ multiplex PCR; TCRdb's table is partial and in-frame only. The repertoire holds some 240,000 clones, with 50% to 60% as singletons. The treatment was: oral pan-JAK inhibitor, 5-10 mg twice daily. The sequenced sample was CD4+ T cells sorted from blood, obtained at week 4, from a patient treated with tofacitinib. Receptor source: a human donor with alopecia areata.

For this clone: This same CDR3 is encoded by further DNA sequences in the sample. This chain links TRBV30 with TRBJ2-5; D unresolved. This CDR3 has 11 amino acids. The V end lost 2 bases, the J end lost 5 bases, and 6 bases lay between the germline ends. Germline lookup yields CDR1 GTSNPN and CDR2 SVGIG (reference sequence). The CDR3 sequence is CAWSRRETQYF. CDR3 DNA: TGTGCCTGGAGTAGGCGGGAGACCCAGTACTTC.

Comment on this clone: Germline and junction disagree at one end, which may indicate a read error. The genes are TRBV4-3 and TRBJ1-4, with no clear D. Per the germline V gene, CDR1 is LGHNA and CDR2 is YSLEER. The CDR3 totals 10 residues. The CDR3 sequence: CASSQNTGPF. CDR3 coding DNA: TGCGCCAGCAGCCAAAATACCGGGCCTTTT.

The genes are TRBV6-5 and TRBJ2-7, with D possibly matching TRBD1 (6 bases). The CDR3 sequence is 14 residues long. Per the germline V gene, CDR1 is MNHEY and CDR2 is SVGAGI. Trimming took 6 bases from V and 6 from J, leaving 18 bases between them. CDR3 DNA: TGTGCCAGCAGAGCGAGAGTAGGGGGTGGCGAGCAGTACTTC. Protein sequence: CASRARVGGGEQYF.

The chain is built from TRBV28 and TRBJ1-1; 8 bases map to TRBD1. Looked up from germline, CDR1 is MDHEN and CDR2 is SYDVKM. With V trimmed by 5 bases and J by 4 bases, 3 bases remained unmatched. The CDR3 covers 13 residues. CDR3 DNA: TGTGCCAGCAGTCCAGGGGGCGGCACTGAAGCTTTCTTT. Translated: CASSPGGGTEAFF.

The chain joins TRBV29-1 to TRBJ2-2; D remains unclear. The CDR3 runs to 12 residues. V was clipped by 3 bases and J by 6 bases, with 8 bases between them. CDR1 SQVTM and CDR2 ANQGSEA come from the germline V gene. CDR3 coding DNA: TGCAGCGTTGAGGGCGTGCCCGGGGAGCTGTTTTTT. As protein: CSVEGVPGELFF.

This clone has only a few counts. This chain connects TRBV18 to TRBJ2-6; D ambiguous. This CDR3 region has 18 residues. V was cut by 1 base and J by 0 bases, with 13 bases left in between. From germline, CDR1 is KGHSH and CDR2 LQKENI. CDR3: CASSPRAVAISGANVLTF. Written as DNA, the CDR3 is TGTGCCAGCTCACCACGAGCAGTAGCTATCTCTGGGGCCAACGTCCTGACTTTC.

V is TRBV20-1 and J is TRBJ2-3; D gene unclear. Germline-derived CDR1 and CDR2 are DFQATT and SNEGSKA (reference sequence). Trimming removed 2 bases at V and 4 bases at J, with 4 bases between. This CDR3 comprises 11 residues. The CDR3 sequence: CSARNADTQYF. The CDR3 coding sequence is TGCAGTGCTAGAAACGCAGATACGCAGTATTTT.

The V and J genes are TRBV10-3 and TRBJ2-7; D not resolved. The V end was cut by 2 bases, the J end by 6 bases, with 5 bases between. Germline CDR1 is ENHRY and CDR2 is SYGVKD. The CDR3 length is 11 residues. The CDR3 loop reads CAISEIGEQYF. The CDR3 DNA reads as TGTGCCATCAGTGAGATCGGCGAGCAGTACTTC.

This clone has more than one count but fewer than ten. The chain recombines TRBV5-1 with TRBJ1-1; a possible D gene is TRBD1 (6 bases). Trimming removed 3 bases from V and 6 bases from J, with 15 bases in between. This CDR3 comprises 14 residues. The germline V gene encodes CDR1 SGHRS and CDR2 YFSETQ. CDR3 sequence (DNA): TGCGCCAGCAGCTCTATAACAGGGAGCCCTGAAGCTTTCTTT. Protein product: CASSSITGSPEAFF.

This clone was detected a few times. The V call is TRBV11-3, the J call TRBJ1-1, with 9 bases lining up with TRBD1. This CDR3 spans 14 amino acids. Germline CDR1 SGHNT, CDR2 YENEEA. Unmatched junction bases numbered 9, after V lost 2 bases and J lost 11 bases. The CDR3, as DNA: TGTGCCAGCAGCTTAAGTGGGACAGGGTCACAGGCTTTCTTT. Protein product: CASSLSGTGSQAFF.

With respect to this clone: A read error may produce the germline difference seen at one junction end. V usage is TRBV7-2 and J usage is TRBJ1-1, with D tentatively TRBD1 (6 bases). The CDR3 loop spans 12 amino acids. Germline V lookup: CDR1 SGHTA, CDR2 FQGNSA. CDR3 protein: CASSLGMRGARW. For the CDR3, the DNA is TGTGCCAGCAGCTTAGGGATGCGGGGGGCTCGATGG.

The CDR3 DNA is TGTGCCAGCAGTGGCGGGAGATTAGCGGGGAGAAACACCGGGGAGCTGTTTTTT. The encoded protein is CASSGGRLAGRNTGELFF. The V call is TRBV25-1, the J call TRBJ2-2; 8 nucleotides agree with TRBD2. V trimming: 4 bases; J trimming: 2 bases; junction bases outside the gene matches: 12. Germline assignment: CDR1 MGHDK and CDR2 SYGVNS. The CDR3 runs to 18 residues.

This clone was seen a few times. The chain links TRBV19 to TRBJ2-3, with 10 positions matching TRBD1. V shed 10 bases and J 5 bases; nucleotides not matched to a gene: 6. Germline V gene sequence: CDR1 LNHDA, CDR2 SQIVND (reference sequence). The CDR3 is 13 amino acids. The CDR3 coding sequence is TGTGCCACGCGGACAGGGGGTGGAGATACGCAGTATTTT. Residues: CATRTGGGDTQYF.

The rearrangement uses TRBV4-3 and TRBJ1-4; D is perhaps TRBD1 (6 bases). Trimming left V 1 base short and J 5 bases short, with 14 bases between. The CDR3 extends over 16 amino acids. Germline-derived CDR1 and CDR2 are LGHNA and YSLEER. The CDR3 coding sequence is TGCGCCAGCAGCCAAGGAACAGGGCCAGGGAATGAAAAACTGTTTTTT. Protein: CASSQGTGPGNEKLFF.

This chain links TRBV29-1 with TRBJ1-2; D remains ambiguous. There are 12 residues in the CDR3. V was trimmed by 6 bases and J by 5 bases, leaving 13 bases between them. CDR1 SQVTM and CDR2 ANQGSEA come from the germline V gene. For the CDR3, the DNA is TGCAGCGTCGCTGACGGGGTTTATGGCTACACCTTC. Protein: CSVADGVYGYTF.

The chain uses TRBV7-2 and TRBJ1-6; 8 bases line up with TRBD1. The germline V gene has CDR1 SGHTA and CDR2 FQGNSA. The trim removed 4 bases at V and 7 bases at J, leaving 6 bases unmatched. The CDR3 spans 15 residues. The DNA for the CDR3 is TGTGCCAGCAGCTCCGGGGACAGGAAAAATTCACCCCTCCACTTT. Protein sequence: CASSSGDRKNSPLHF.

This clone was counted a few times. This chain connects TRBV7-2 to TRBJ2-7; 8 bases align to TRBD1. Germline CDR1 reads SGHTA; CDR2 reads FQGNSA. Trimming at V came to 1 base and at J to 7 bases, leaving 6 bases not matched to a gene. The CDR3 totals 14 residues. The CDR3, as DNA: TGTGCCAGCAGCTTAGGGACAGGGATTAAAGAGCAGTACTTC. It translates to CASSLGTGIKEQYF.

The V and J genes are TRBV6-5 and TRBJ2-4; TRBD1 matches 7 bases. Germline trimming cut 2 bases from V and 2 bases from J; bases unmatched to any gene: 6. This CDR3 spans 16 amino acids. CDR1 MNHEY and CDR2 SVGAGI come from the germline V gene. The CDR3 loop is CASSYRQGVTKNIQYF. The CDR3 DNA sequence: TGTGCCAGCAGTTACCGACAGGGTGTAACCAAAAACATTCAGTACTTC.

The J gene is TRBJ1-1, the V gene TRBV27; D is ambiguous. The CDR3 is 13 residues long. Germline V lookup: CDR1 MNHEY, CDR2 SMNVEV (reference sequence). The V and J ends lost 8 bases and 1 base respectively, with 11 bases between them. CDR3 sequence: CASSRRANTEAFF. The CDR3 DNA is TGTGCCAGCTCACGACGGGCGAACACTGAAGCTTTCTTT.

The chain recombines TRBV5-1 with TRBJ2-1, with 7 bases lining up with TRBD1. Germline CDR1 is SGHRS and CDR2 is YFSETQ. This CDR3 has 17 amino acids. The V segment lost 4 bases and the J segment 0 bases; nucleotides outside the gene matches: 10. CDR3 region: CASSLTGQLSSYNEQFF. DNA for the CDR3: TGCGCCAGCAGCCTAACGGGACAGCTTAGCTCCTACAATGAGCAGTTCTTC.

This clone was counted between two and nine times. This rearrangement joins TRBV29-1 to TRBJ2-6, with 7 positions matching TRBD1. Germline V CDR1 and CDR2: SQVTM, ANQGSEA. There are 14 residues in the CDR3. Losses at the gene ends were 6 bases for V and 2 bases for J; bases not matched to a gene: 4. CDR3 DNA: TGCAGCGTGGATGACAGGGCTGGGGCCAACGTCCTGACTTTC. This translates into CSVDDRAGANVLTF.

J is TRBJ1-1 and V is TRBV29-1; possible D gene TRBD1, 5 bases. Trimming left V 4 bases short and J 8 bases short, with 14 bases between. The CDR3 loop spans 12 amino acids. Germline V gene sequence: CDR1 SQVTM, CDR2 ANQGSEA. The chain's CDR3 is CSVVEGRLEAFF. The CDR3 nucleotides read TGCAGCGTTGTAGAGGGACGGCTGGAAGCTTTCTTT.

The rearrangement joins TRBV29-1 to TRBJ1-1; no definite D call. There are 11 residues in the CDR3. Germline V gives CDR1 SQVTM, CDR2 ANQGSEA. The ends were cut back, 3 bases at V and 4 bases at J, with 6 bases in the middle. The CDR3 DNA sequence: TGCAGCGTTGAGGACGGCACTGAAGCTTTCTTT. Amino acid sequence: CSVEDGTEAFF.

This clone appeared a few times. The V call is TRBV30, the J call TRBJ1-5; perhaps TRBD1 as D (6 bases). The germline V gene encodes CDR1 GTSNPN and CDR2 SVGIG (reference sequence). The CDR3 is 15 residues long. V was shortened by 3 bases and J by 1 base, with 13 bases between the two germline ends. CDR3 sequence: CAWSDLGGSNQPQHF. The CDR3 DNA reads TGTGCCTGGAGCGACCTGGGGGGCAGCAATCAGCCCCAGCATTTT. Drawing the rest from reference TRBV30 and TRBJ1-5, the complete variable domain is SQTIHQWPATLVQPVGSPLSLECTVEGTSNPNLYWYRQAAGRGLQLLFYSVGIGQISSEVPQNLSASRPQDRQFILSSKKLLLSDSGFYLCAWSDLGGSNQPQHFGDGTRLSIL.

The rearrangement uses TRBV11-2 and TRBJ2-1; no clear D. This CDR3 is 12 amino acids long. In germline, CDR1 is SGHAT, CDR2 FQNNGV. Trimming removed 2 bases from V and 7 bases from J, with 6 bases in between. The CDR3 sequence: CASSLFRNEQFF. CDR3 sequence (DNA): TGTGCCAGCAGCTTATTCCGAAATGAGCAGTTCTTC.

The gene calls are TRBV7-6 and TRBJ2-5, with TRBD1 identical over 7 bases. The CDR3 covers 13 residues. Per germline, CDR1 SGHVS and CDR2 FNYEAQ. The trim removed 4 bases at V and 5 bases at J, leaving 4 bases unmatched. The DNA for the CDR3 is TGTGCCAGCAGCTCCGGACAGGTGGAGACCCAGTACTTC. Protein: CASSSGQVETQYF.

V and J are TRBV10-2 and TRBJ2-7; 12 bases fit TRBD1. CDR3 length: 15 amino acids. Germline V gives CDR1 WSHSY, CDR2 SAAADI. Trimming removed 4 bases from V and 5 bases from J; junction bases left unmatched: 6. CDR3 nucleotide sequence: TGCGCCAGCAGTGTTCTTGGGACAGGGGGCGACGAGCAGTACTTC. Amino acids: CASSVLGTGGDEQYF.

The chain employs TRBV20-1 and TRBJ2-1; 7 bases fit TRBD1. CDR1 is DFQATT and CDR2 is SNEGSKA in the germline V gene (reference sequence). J gave up 8 bases and V 6 bases, and 4 bases lay outside the gene matches. CDR3 size: 11 residues. CDR3 loop: CSAQGLDEQFF. The CDR3 DNA sequence: TGCAGTGCACAGGGGTTGGATGAGCAGTTCTTC.

This chain links TRBV5-1 with TRBJ1-2; D is undetermined. The CDR3 is 13 residues long. Germline V gene sequence: CDR1 SGHRS, CDR2 YFSETQ. Deletions cut 0 bases from V and 8 bases from J, with 11 bases between. CDR3 amino acids: CASSLDLAGGYTF. The CDR3 bases are TGCGCCAGCAGCTTGGACTTGGCGGGCGGCTACACCTTC.

This clone showed up just once. The chain is built from TRBV9 and TRBJ1-1, with 12 bases that match TRBD1. This CDR3 has 15 amino acids. Germline CDR1 SGDLS, CDR2 YYNGEE. V lost 0 bases to trimming and J lost 10 bases; unmatched junction nucleotides: 7. For the CDR3, the DNA is TGTGCCAGCAGCGTAGGTGGGGACAGGGGGCTAGGAGCTTTCTTT. Protein: CASSVGGDRGLGAFF.

J is TRBJ2-3 and V is TRBV15; D gene uncertain. Germline V gives CDR1 LNHNV, CDR2 YYDKDF (reference sequence). The germline V and J ends were trimmed by 6 bases and 3 bases, with 7 bases remaining between them. The CDR3 length is 12 residues. CDR3 DNA sequence: TGTGCCACCAGTGGGCAAACAGATACGCAGTATTTT. Translating it yields CATSGQTDTQYF.

This clone was seen only a few times. The V and J genes are TRBV5-6 and TRBJ1-1, with unresolved D. Trimming left V 0 bases short and J 4 bases short, with 7 bases between. Per the germline V gene, CDR1 is SGHDT and CDR2 is YYEEEE. There are 13 residues in the CDR3. CDR3 sequence reads: CASSLASGTEAFF. CDR3 nucleotides: TGTGCCAGCAGCTTGGCTTCCGGCACTGAAGCTTTCTTT.